The next 14 T cell receptor beta chains were all read from a single sample in a study of shared clonotypes between healthy human individuals. The method was immunoSEQ multiplex PCR; TCRdb's version includes in-frame clones alone and lacks a portion of them. Among around 1.4 million clones listed, roughly 98.5% were seen once. The specimen sequenced was naive CD4+ T cells sorted from blood. Subset reported: CD45RA+ positively selected. The receptor source for this set is a man aged 30 to 39 in good health.

This clone appeared once. The chain uses TRBV28 and TRBJ2-7; D may be TRBD1 (6 bases). Trimming took off 5 bases at V and 6 bases at J, with 17 bases between the two ends. The germline CDR1 and CDR2 sequences are MDHEN and SYDVKM. The CDR3 has 14 amino acids. The CDR3 loop is CASSRTAEAVEQYF. The CDR3 DNA follows: TGTGCCAGCAGTAGGACAGCGGAGGCCGTCGAGCAGTACTTC.

The chain couples TRBV2 to TRBJ2-7, with 12 bases identical to TRBD2. The length of the CDR3 is 19 residues. The germline V gene has CDR1 SNHLY and CDR2 FYNNEI. The V gene end was trimmed by 7 bases and the J gene end by 2 bases; junction bases not matched to a gene: 18. This chain's CDR3 is CASIERTSGNPATAYEQYF. DNA of the CDR3: TGTGCCAGCATCGAAAGGACTAGCGGGAACCCGGCGACGGCCTACGAGCAGTACTTC.

This chain connects TRBV6-5 to TRBJ2-1; D not resolved. With 8 bases removed from V and 5 bases from J, the gap between germline ends came to 16 bases. Per the germline V gene, CDR1 is MNHEY and CDR2 is SVGAGI. The CDR3 loop spans 14 amino acids. CDR3 nucleotide sequence: TGTGCCAGCTGCTTAAATTACGTCAACAATGAGCAGTTCTTC. It yields the protein CASCLNYVNNEQFF.

This chain links TRBV7-3 with TRBJ2-3; tentatively, D is TRBD2 (5 bases). This CDR3 has 14 residues. Trimming cost V 4 bases and J 12 bases, with 20 bases left between them. Germline V gene sequence: CDR1 SGHTA, CDR2 FQGTGA. The CDR3 DNA reads as TGTGCCAGCAGCTCCGATAGCGCAAATGGAGTACAGTATTTT. It yields the protein CASSSDSANGVQYF.

This clone showed up just once. The chain recombines TRBV27 with TRBJ2-6; D is ambiguous. This CDR3 is built from 16 residues. The germline V gene encodes CDR1 MNHEY and CDR2 SMNVEV (reference sequence). V lost 8 bases and J lost 4, with 18 bases in between. For the CDR3, the DNA is TGTGCCAGCGCACCTCACACGGGTGCAGGGGCCAACGTCCTGACTTTC. This codes for CASAPHTGAGANVLTF.

This chain connects TRBV23-1 to TRBJ1-5, with D uncertain. TRBV23-1 is given ORF status, its function remaining uncertain. Trimming shortened V by 0 bases and J by 6 bases, and 18 bases separated the two germline ends. This CDR3 comprises 17 residues. The CDR3 DNA sequence: TGCGCCAGCAGTCAATCGTGGAGGGCCGCTAGGGCTCAGCCCCAGCATTTT. Residues: CASSQSWRAARAQPQHF.

CDR3 nucleotides: TGTGCCAGCAGTGAGGTTTTCTGGGGCCTTGAAGCTTTCTTT. It is translated as CASSEVFWGLEAFF. V and J are TRBV2 and TRBJ1-1; maybe TRBD1 (5 bases). The CDR3 runs 14 residues. The V gene lost 3 bases and the J gene lost 7 bases, with 15 bases spanning the gap. Germline V gives CDR1 SNHLY, CDR2 FYNNEI.

Of note for this clone: This same CDR3 is encoded by further DNA sequences in the sample. The chain recombines TRBV2 with TRBJ2-1, with unresolved D. The CDR3 loop spans 11 amino acids. Germline CDR1 and CDR2: SNHLY and FYNNEI. V was pared by 4 bases and J by 6 bases, with 4 bases between. Here the CDR3 reads CASSGFNEQFF. The CDR3 bases are TGTGCCAGCAGTGGCTTCAATGAGCAGTTCTTC.

V usage is TRBV25-1 and J usage is TRBJ2-4; no clear D. V lost 0 bases and J 6 bases, leaving 9 bases between the germline ends. Germline lookup yields CDR1 MGHDK and CDR2 SYGVNS. This CDR3 contains 14 residues. CDR3 DNA sequence: TGTGCCAGCAGTGAATATGGGCAGGCAAACATTCAGTACTTC. Protein product: CASSEYGQANIQYF.

The rearrangement joins TRBV9 to TRBJ2-3; 7 bases are shared with TRBD1. The CDR3 contains 15 residues. The V gene end was trimmed by 0 bases and the J gene end by 5 bases; junction bases not matched to a gene: 6. The germline V gene encodes CDR1 SGDLS and CDR2 YYNGEE. The chain's CDR3 is CASSVAVQGLDTQYF. The CDR3 DNA reads as TGTGCCAGCAGCGTAGCGGTACAGGGGCTAGATACGCAGTATTTT. The whole variable domain, remainder taken from reference TRBV9 and TRBJ2-3, is DSGVTQTPKHLITATGQRVTLRCSPRSGDLSVYWYQQSLDQGLQFLIQYYNGEERAKGNILERFSAQQFPDLHSELNLSSLELGDSALYFCASSVAVQGLDTQYFGPGTRLTVL.

This chain connects TRBV4-3 to TRBJ2-2; 13 bases match TRBD2. CDR1 is LGHNA and CDR2 is YSLEER in the germline V gene. The V segment lost 2 bases and the J segment 7 bases; nucleotides outside the gene matches: 10. This CDR3 is built from 18 residues. The CDR3 coding sequence is TGCGCCAGCAGCCAAAGGGAACTAGCGGGAGGGTTCATCGGGGAGCTGTTTTTT. This encodes CASSQRELAGGFIGELFF.

V is TRBV14 and J is TRBJ2-7; D remains unclear. This CDR3 comprises 14 residues. The germline V and J ends were trimmed by 0 bases and 1 base, with 7 bases remaining between them. Germline V lookup: CDR1 SGHDN, CDR2 FVKESK. CDR3 bases: TGTGCCAGCAGCCAAGAGGCATATTCCTACGAGCAGTACTTC. Protein: CASSQEAYSYEQYF.

V and J are TRBV2 and TRBJ1-1; D possibly corresponds to TRBD1 (5 bases). CDR3 length: 13 residues. V shed 7 bases and J shed 10 bases, with 19 bases lying between them. Germline CDR1 is SNHLY and CDR2 is FYNNEI. The CDR3 sequence: CASIGGSIIGAFF. The CDR3 nucleotides read TGTGCCAGCATCGGGGGGTCAATAATTGGAGCTTTCTTT.

This clone was observed a single time. Other nucleotide sequences in the sample specify the same CDR3. The chain carries TRBV29-1 and TRBJ1-3; D is uncertain. The CDR3 has 11 residues. Germline V gives CDR1 SQVTM, CDR2 ANQGSEA. Trimming took 3 bases from V and 3 from J, leaving 3 bases between them. CDR3 in DNA: TGCAGCGTTGATCGTGGAAACACCATATATTTT. Encoded protein: CSVDRGNTIYF.